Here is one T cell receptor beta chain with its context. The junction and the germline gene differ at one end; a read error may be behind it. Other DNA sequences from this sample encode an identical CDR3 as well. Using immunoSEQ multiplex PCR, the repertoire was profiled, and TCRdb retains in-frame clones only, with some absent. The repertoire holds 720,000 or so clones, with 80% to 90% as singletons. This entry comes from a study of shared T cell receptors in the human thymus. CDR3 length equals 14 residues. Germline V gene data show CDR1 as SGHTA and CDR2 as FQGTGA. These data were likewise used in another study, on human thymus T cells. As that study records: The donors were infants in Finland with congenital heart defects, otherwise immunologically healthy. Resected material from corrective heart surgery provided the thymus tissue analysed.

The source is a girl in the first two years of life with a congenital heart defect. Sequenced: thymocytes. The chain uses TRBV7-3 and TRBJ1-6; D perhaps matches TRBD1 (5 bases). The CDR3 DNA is TGTGCCAGCAGCTTTACAGGAGCTAATTCCCCCCTCCACTTT. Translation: CASSFTGANSPLHF.